These 17 T cell receptor beta chains came from one sample sequenced in a study of T cell changes during pregnancy in multiple sclerosis. Clones were read by immunoSEQ multiplex PCR, and TCRdb kept only the in-frame ones, dropping some. The top ten hold about 0.8% of the sample, which has approximately 90,000 clones, over 90% seen once. The sequenced sample was peripheral blood, obtained in the third trimester of pregnancy. The receptors were sampled from a female donor with multiple sclerosis, enrolled in a pregnancy study.

The chain combines TRBV2 with TRBJ1-5; D remains unclear. The germline V gene has CDR1 SNHLY and CDR2 FYNNEI. V was clipped by 6 bases and J by 6 bases, with 18 bases between them. This CDR3 spans 15 amino acids. CDR3: CASRAGGGGRQPQHF. The CDR3 DNA sequence: TGTGCCAGCAGAGCCGGAGGAGGCGGTCGTCAGCCCCAGCATTTT.

The J gene is TRBJ2-5, the V gene TRBV2; 7 positions agree with TRBD1. CDR3 length: 15 amino acids. Germline-derived CDR1 and CDR2 are SNHLY and FYNNEI. Losses at the gene ends were 1 base for V and 5 bases for J; bases not matched to a gene: 7. CDR3 nucleotides: TGTGCCAGCAGTGAAGGGTCAGGGGGTAGGGAGACCCAGTACTTC. It encodes CASSEGSGGRETQYF.

As concerns this clone: The sample carries other DNA sequences with the same CDR3. V is TRBV30 and J is TRBJ2-5; 10 bases are a match to TRBD1. Losses at the gene ends were 3 bases for V and 2 bases for J; bases not matched to a gene: 3. The CDR3 spans 14 residues. The V gene's germline CDR1 is GTSNPN and CDR2 SVGIG (reference sequence). The CDR3: CAWSPGQGQETQYF. In DNA, the CDR3 is TGTGCCTGGAGCCCGGGACAGGGGCAAGAGACCCAGTACTTC.

The genes are TRBV25-1 and TRBJ2-7; 14 positions agree with TRBD2. CDR1 is MGHDK, CDR2 SYGVNS, per germline. This CDR3 comprises 17 residues. V was clipped by 10 bases and J by 4 bases; unmatched bases: 15. CDR3 sequence: CATLEIGTSGRAYEQYF. DNA for the CDR3: TGTGCCACCCTGGAAATAGGGACTAGCGGGAGAGCTTACGAGCAGTACTTC.

The chain links TRBV6-5 to TRBJ1-2; D is unclear. With 0 bases removed from V and 5 bases from J, the gap between germline ends came to 7 bases. The germline CDR1 and CDR2 sequences are MNHEY and SVGAGI. This CDR3 has 13 residues. The CDR3 here is CASSYSGNYGYTF. The DNA of the CDR3 is TGTGCCAGCAGTTACTCCGGGAATTATGGCTACACCTTC.

V gene TRBV30 combines with J gene TRBJ2-3, with 7 bases aligning to TRBD2. Germline V gene data show CDR1 as GTSNPN and CDR2 as SVGIG (reference sequence). The V and J ends lost 0 bases and 2 bases, in that order; junction bases with no gene match: 2. CDR3 length equals 14 residues. The CDR3 bases are TGTGCCTGGAGTGTAGCGGGGCCCACAGATACGCAGTATTTT. Its protein is CAWSVAGPTDTQYF.

V gene TRBV9 combines with J gene TRBJ2-3, with 16 bases lining up with TRBD2. CDR3 size: 18 residues. The germline V gene has CDR1 SGDLS and CDR2 YYNGEE. The V gene end was trimmed by 4 bases and the J gene end by 5 bases; junction bases not matched to a gene: 10. The CDR3 is CASSFLSGTSGRGDTQYF. CDR3 bases: TGTGCCAGCAGCTTCTTATCCGGGACTAGCGGGAGGGGAGATACGCAGTATTTT.

The chain combines TRBV27 with TRBJ1-2; possibly TRBD1 for D (5 bases). Per germline, CDR1 MNHEY and CDR2 SMNVEV (reference sequence). Trimming removed 6 bases from V and 3 bases from J, with 17 bases in between. CDR3 length: 15 residues. The CDR3 sequence: CASSTGVGWDYGYTF. The CDR3 region has the DNA TGTGCCAGCAGCACGGGGGTTGGGTGGGACTATGGCTACACCTTC.

The rearrangement uses TRBV7-6 and TRBJ2-1; 13 bases agree with TRBD2. Trimming took 0 bases from V and 10 from J; bases not matched to a gene: 9. CDR3 length equals 17 residues. Per the germline V gene, CDR1 is SGHVS and CDR2 is FNYEAQ. CDR3 protein: CASSLAQTSGRKGEQFF. DNA for the CDR3: TGTGCCAGCAGCTTAGCGCAGACTAGCGGGAGGAAGGGCGAGCAGTTCTTC.

The table lists this clone with a few counts. V is TRBV28 and J is TRBJ1-1; no reliable D call. CDR1 MDHEN and CDR2 SYDVKM come from the germline V gene. The CDR3 is 14 amino acids. Between the trimmed V and J ends, which lost 2 bases and 1 base, there was a span of 8 bases. The CDR3 loop is CASSLMAGNTEAFF. In nucleotides, the CDR3 is TGTGCCAGCAGTTTAATGGCGGGGAACACTGAAGCTTTCTTT.

This rearrangement joins TRBV30 to TRBJ2-1; 8 positions agree with TRBD2. With 1 base clipped from V and 14 bases from J, the junction kept 7 bases outside the gene matches. Germline values: CDR1 GTSNPN, CDR2 SVGIG (reference sequence). This CDR3 contains 12 residues. The DNA for the CDR3 is TGTGCCTGGAGTGGGGGACTAGGTGGGAAGTTCTTC. The encoded protein is CAWSGGLGGKFF.

V gene TRBV15 combines with J gene TRBJ2-1, with a weak D call TRBD2 (6 bases). Germline loops: CDR1 LNHNV, CDR2 YYDKDF (reference sequence). The CDR3 extends over 14 amino acids. Trimming cost V 0 bases and J 10 bases, with 13 bases left between them. CDR3 loop: CATSRDLGGREQFF. The DNA for the CDR3 is TGTGCCACCAGCAGAGATTTGGGGGGACGCGAGCAGTTCTTC. The entire variable domain, with the rest obtained from reference TRBV15 and TRBJ2-1, is as follows: DAMVIQNPRYQVTQFGKPVTLSCSQTLNHNVMYWYQQKSSQAPKLLFHYYDKDFNNEADTPDNFQSRRPNTSFCFLDIRSPGLGDTAMYLCATSRDLGGREQFFGPGTRLTVL.

This chain connects TRBV30 to TRBJ2-7; 9 bases map to TRBD1. V gave up 8 bases and J gave up 6 bases; unmatched junction bases: 8. Germline V lookup: CDR1 GTSNPN, CDR2 SVGIG (reference sequence). This CDR3 spans 12 amino acids. DNA for the CDR3: TGTGCCGTCCGGGACAGGGTGTTCGAGCAGTACTTC. Amino acids: CAVRDRVFEQYF.

The sample holds one count of this clone. The chain employs TRBV27 and TRBJ1-5, with D tentatively TRBD1 (5 bases). V dropped 6 bases and J dropped 11 bases, with 14 bases sitting between them. Per germline, CDR1 MNHEY and CDR2 SMNVEV (reference sequence). The CDR3 consists of 12 residues. The CDR3 region is CASRSGVGAQHF. In DNA, the CDR3 is TGTGCCAGCAGATCGGGGGTAGGGGCCCAGCATTTT.

The rearrangement links TRBV4-1 to TRBJ2-1, with 12 positions matching TRBD2. The V segment lost 4 bases and the J segment 4 bases; nucleotides outside the gene matches: 2. CDR1 and CDR2 from the germline V gene are MGHRA and YSYEKL. This CDR3 is built from 15 residues. CDR3 residues: CASSPGTSGYNEQFF. CDR3 nucleotide sequence: TGCGCCAGCAGCCCGGGGACTAGCGGGTACAATGAGCAGTTCTTC.

This rearrangement joins TRBV27 to TRBJ1-4; 9 positions match TRBD1. The germline V gene encodes CDR1 MNHEY and CDR2 SMNVEV (reference sequence). This CDR3 is 14 amino acids long. J gave up 7 bases and V 5 bases, and 5 bases lay outside the gene matches. Here the CDR3 reads CASSPGQGSEKLFF. In DNA form, the CDR3 reads TGTGCCAGCAGTCCCGGACAGGGGAGTGAAAAACTGTTTTTT.

The chain is built from TRBV7-2 and TRBJ1-5; D is unclear. This CDR3 has 17 residues. Per the germline V gene, CDR1 is SGHTA and CDR2 is FQGNSA. Deletions cut 1 base from V and 2 bases from J, with 15 bases between. The CDR3 DNA is TGTGCCAGCAGCTTAGAATTTGCAGGCATTGGCAATCAGCCCCAGCATTTT. Protein product: CASSLEFAGIGNQPQHF.